Shown below are 24 T cell receptor beta chains from a single sample sequenced in a study of spatial heterogeneity in lung cancer. As to time point: sample taken at primary tumor resection. Whole RNA, isolated from tumor, nontumor lung or frozen PBMC, was sequenced without prior sorting. TCRdb reprocessed the 5' RACE reads via MiXCR and lists one record per CDR3 protein. The sample has about 60,000 distinct CDR3 sequences, approximately 8% seen once. The sequenced sample was PBMCs, obtained at surgery. Receptor source: a female donor with early-stage non-small cell lung cancer.

The rearrangement joins TRBV25-1 to TRBJ2-5, with 7 bases identical to TRBD2. This CDR3 spans 10 amino acids. Germline V lookup: CDR1 MGHDK, CDR2 SYGVNS. CDR3 sequence reads: CAPGGETQYF. The CDR3 nucleotides are TGTGCTCCCGGGGGGGAGACCCAGTACTTC.

The V call is TRBV19, the J call TRBJ2-5; TRBD2 aligns across 8 bases. V was clipped by 4 bases and J by 4 bases; unmatched bases: 5. The CDR3 consists of 14 residues. Germline CDR1 LNHDA, CDR2 SQIVND (reference sequence). CDR3 sequence reads: CASSTPGLGETQYF. CDR3 in DNA: TGTGCCAGTAGTACCCCGGGACTAGGAGAGACCCAGTACTTC. The whole variable domain, remainder taken from reference TRBV19 and TRBJ2-5, is DGGITQSPKYLFRKEGQNVTLSCEQNLNHDAMYWYRQDPGQGLRLIYYSQIVNDFQKGDIAEGYSVSREKKESFPLTVTSAQKNPTAFYLCASSTPGLGETQYFGPGTRLLVL.

This clonotype was observed a few times. The CDR3 region has the DNA TGTGCCAGCAGCTTGACAGGGAAGAGTAACACTGAAGCTTTCTTT. Protein product: CASSLTGKSNTEAFF. This chain links TRBV7-9 with TRBJ1-1; 7 bases match TRBD1. CDR3 length: 15 residues. CDR1 and CDR2 (germline): SEHNR, FQNEAQ (reference sequence). The V segment lost 3 bases and the J segment 2 bases; nucleotides outside the gene matches: 6.

This clonotype was seen repeatedly, ten times or more. The chain has TRBV11-3 and TRBJ2-7; D call uncertain. Looked up from germline, CDR1 is SGHNT and CDR2 is YENEEA. Trimming shortened V by 0 bases and J by 6 bases, and 12 bases separated the two germline ends. The CDR3 covers 14 residues. The CDR3, as DNA: TGTGCCAGCAGCTTAGATCTCAACAGTCGCGAGCAGTACTTC. This encodes CASSLDLNSREQYF.

To note about this clonotype: A much more abundant neighbour one base away suggests this may be a read error. This sequence joins TRBV7-3 and TRBJ2-3, with unresolved D. CDR1 and CDR2 (germline): SGHTA, FQGTGA. The CDR3 sequence is 15 residues long. V was trimmed by 5 bases and J by 4 bases, leaving 16 bases between them. The CDR3 DNA sequence: TGTGCCAGCAGCCGCTTTGGCGCTATGGCAGATACGCAGTATTTT. The encoded protein is CASSRFGAMADTQYF.

V is TRBV12-3 or TRBV12-4 and J is TRBJ2-1, with 10 bases that match TRBD2. J lost 7 bases, V lost 3 bases, and 6 bases had no gene match. This CDR3 is built from 15 residues. The CDR3 region is CASSLMSGGANEQFF. CDR3 DNA: TGTGCCAGCAGTTTGATGAGCGGGGGGGCAAATGAGCAGTTCTTC.

This clonotype was seen ten or more times. The rearrangement joins TRBV9 to TRBJ2-7, with a possible D match to TRBD1 (5 bases). CDR3 length equals 14 residues. Trimming stripped 4 bases from V and 0 bases from J, with 11 bases between. Germline V gene sequence: CDR1 SGDLS, CDR2 YYNGEE. This CDR3 is CASSPHDSSYEQYF. In nucleotides, the CDR3 is TGTGCCAGCAGCCCCCACGACAGCTCCTACGAGCAGTACTTC. Together with reference TRBV9 and TRBJ2-7, the CDR3 gives the full variable domain: DSGVTQTPKHLITATGQRVTLRCSPRSGDLSVYWYQQSLDQGLQFLIQYYNGEERAKGNILERFSAQQFPDLHSELNLSSLELGDSALYFCASSPHDSSYEQYFGPGTRLTVT.

This clonotype was seen ten or more times. The chain recombines TRBV20-1 with TRBJ1-3; D is ambiguous. V gave up 3 bases and J gave up 4 bases, with 7 bases separating them. Germline V lookup: CDR1 DFQATT, CDR2 SNEGSKA (reference sequence). The CDR3 spans 12 residues. The CDR3 DNA is TGCAGTGCTAGTAGGACCGGAAACACCATATATTTT. It yields the protein CSASRTGNTIYF.

This clonotype was counted at least ten times. The DNA for the CDR3 is TGTGCCAGCAGCTTAGGGGGACAGTATAATTCACCCCTCCACTTT. Translating gives CASSLGGQYNSPLHF. The chain recombines TRBV7-9 with TRBJ1-6, with 7 bases lining up with TRBD1. V shed 1 base, J shed 4 bases, and the junction held 1 base outside the gene matches. The germline V gene encodes CDR1 SEHNR and CDR2 FQNEAQ (reference sequence). This CDR3 comprises 15 residues.

Only a few counts were recorded for this clonotype. The chain couples TRBV10-3 to TRBJ2-1; 9 bases match TRBD2. Germline CDR1 and CDR2: ENHRY and SYGVKD. The V segment lost 3 bases and the J segment 6 bases; nucleotides outside the gene matches: 0. The CDR3 consists of 13 residues. The CDR3 spells CAISEAGGNEQFF. The CDR3 DNA reads as TGTGCCATCAGTGAAGCGGGGGGCAATGAGCAGTTCTTC.

This chain connects TRBV6-1 to TRBJ2-1, with 11 bases fitting TRBD2. Germline CDR1 is MNHNS and CDR2 is SASEGT. J lost 5 bases, V lost 11 bases, and 5 bases had no gene match. The CDR3 runs to 13 residues. CDR3 in amino acids: CAARLAGNNEQFF. For the CDR3, the DNA is TGTGCCGCCAGACTAGCGGGGAACAATGAGCAGTTCTTC.

Many counts were recorded for this clonotype. Here the CDR3 DNA reads TGCAGCGTTGCGTCGACGGGGGAGACTAATGAAAAACTGTTTTTT. This codes for CSVASTGETNEKLFF. The chain is built from TRBV29-1 and TRBJ1-4; tentative D call: TRBD1 (5 bases). The V end lost 4 bases, the J end lost 2 bases, and 14 bases lay between the germline ends. There are 15 residues in the CDR3. Germline assignment: CDR1 SQVTM and CDR2 ANQGSEA.

This clonotype was counted at least ten times. This CDR3 is CASSPTSGNEQFF. CDR3 DNA sequence: TGTGCCAGCAGCCCCACTAGCGGGAATGAGCAGTTCTTC. The chain has TRBV7-6 and TRBJ2-1; 9 bases align to TRBD2. The V and J ends lost 5 bases and 7 bases, in that order; junction bases with no gene match: 3. This CDR3 comprises 13 residues. CDR1 and CDR2 (germline): SGHVS, FNYEAQ.

The chain joins TRBV5-1 to TRBJ1-1, with D unresolved. The CDR3 is made up of 13 amino acids. V dropped 1 base and J dropped 1 base, with 5 bases sitting between them. Germline V gives CDR1 SGHRS, CDR2 YFSETQ. Here the CDR3 reads CASSLPENTEAFF. For the CDR3, the DNA is TGCGCCAGCAGCTTGCCAGAGAACACTGAAGCTTTCTTT. Together with reference TRBV5-1 and TRBJ1-1, the CDR3 gives the full variable domain: KAGVTQTPRYLIKTRGQQVTLSCSPISGHRSVSWYQQTPGQGLQFLFEYFSETQRNKGNFPGRFSGRQFSNSRSEMNVSTLELGDSALYLCASSLPENTEAFFGQGTRLTVV.

The chain couples TRBV2 to TRBJ1-1; D uncertain. The CDR3 is made up of 13 amino acids. Trimming stripped 2 bases from V and 7 bases from J, with 11 bases between. CDR1 SNHLY and CDR2 FYNNEI come from the germline V gene. CDR3 nucleotides: TGTGCCAGCAGTGAAAAAGGCGGCCGTGAAGCTTTCTTT. Protein product: CASSEKGGREAFF.

Points on this clonotype: A much larger clone lies one base from this, so it may be a read error. This chain uses TRBV6-2 or TRBV6-3 with TRBJ2-7, with 8 bases fitting TRBD1. V gave up 6 bases and J gave up 6 bases; unmatched junction bases: 7. The CDR3 runs 13 residues. Germline values: CDR1 MNHEY, CDR2 SVGEGT. CDR3 sequence (DNA): TGTGCCAGCAGGAGGGACAGGATGGGCGAGCAGTACGTC. Residues: CASRRDRMGEQYV.

The chain carries TRBV28 and TRBJ2-2, with 10 bases fitting TRBD1. CDR1 and CDR2 (germline): MDHEN, SYDVKM. CDR3 size: 17 residues. V gave up 2 bases and J gave up 3 bases; unmatched junction bases: 6. The CDR3 nucleotides are TGTGCCAGCAGTTTACGGGACAGGGGAGTAGACACCGGGGAGCTGTTTTTT. Residues: CASSLRDRGVDTGELFF.

The chain combines TRBV28 with TRBJ1-2; no firm D call. Trimming removed 5 bases at V and 6 bases at J, with 13 bases between. Germline assignment: CDR1 MDHEN and CDR2 SYDVKM. There are 13 residues in the CDR3. For the CDR3, the DNA is TGTGCCAGCAGTCGCCTCCCATTACATGGCTACACCTTC. This translates into CASSRLPLHGYTF.

This clonotype was counted only a few times. This chain connects TRBV11-3 to TRBJ2-2; the D gene is possibly TRBD2 (5 bases). Trimming stripped 6 bases from V and 7 bases from J, with 9 bases between. Germline V lookup: CDR1 SGHNT, CDR2 YENEEA. This CDR3 has 12 residues. The CDR3: CASSREGGELFF. The CDR3 nucleotides are TGTGCCAGCAGTCGCGAGGGCGGGGAGCTGTTTTTT.

A few counts support this clonotype. The CDR3 sequence: CASSQRTSGGQQETQYF. The CDR3 nucleotides are TGTGCCAGCAGCCAAAGGACTAGCGGGGGACAACAAGAGACCCAGTACTTC. The genes are TRBV4-2 and TRBJ2-5; 13 bases fit TRBD2. The CDR3 covers 17 residues. Germline V gene lookup returns CDR1 LGHNA and CDR2 YNFKEQ. Germline trimming cut 2 bases from V and 2 bases from J; bases unmatched to any gene: 5.

This clonotype was recorded a few times. The chain combines TRBV29-1 with TRBJ1-1; unclear D gene. Per germline, CDR1 SQVTM and CDR2 ANQGSEA. Trimming removed 7 bases from V and 1 base from J, with 13 bases in between. The CDR3 runs 13 residues. CDR3 loop: CSAEAGRNTEAFF. Written as DNA, the CDR3 is TGCAGCGCAGAAGCCGGGAGGAACACTGAAGCTTTCTTT.

There are many counts of this clonotype. This chain connects TRBV7-8 to TRBJ1-5; 9 bases match TRBD1. Looked up from germline, CDR1 is SGHVS and CDR2 is FQNEAQ. The CDR3 contains 15 residues. Unmatched junction bases numbered 2, after V lost 5 bases and J lost 0 bases. This chain's CDR3 is CASSGTGYSNQPQHF. DNA for the CDR3: TGTGCCAGCAGCGGGACAGGGTATAGCAATCAGCCCCAGCATTTT.

This clonotype was observed a single time. A much larger clone differs from this one at a single base, so this may be a read error. The chain combines TRBV7-9 with TRBJ2-3; D gene uncertain. The germline V gene has CDR1 SEHNR and CDR2 FQNEAQ (reference sequence). The CDR3 contains 12 residues. V was trimmed by 6 bases and J by 0 bases, leaving 4 bases between them. CDR3 in DNA: TGTGCCAGCAGTACCAGCACAGATACGCAGTATTTT. As protein: CASSTSTDTQYF. Using reference TRBV7-9 and TRBJ2-3 for the parts outside the CDR3, the full variable domain is DTGVSQNPRHKITKRGQNVTFRCDPISEHNRLYWYRQTLGQGPEFLTYFQNEAQLEKSRLLSDRFSAERPKGSFSTLEIQRTEQGDSAMYLCASSTSTDTQYFGPGTRLTVL.

This chain's CDR3 is CASTLGPSGANVLTF. CDR3 DNA: TGTGCCAGTACCCTGGGACCGTCTGGGGCCAACGTCCTGACTTTC. The chain links TRBV19 to TRBJ2-6; tentatively, D is TRBD1 or TRBD2 (5 bases each). The CDR3 runs to 15 residues. CDR1 LNHDA and CDR2 SQIVND come from the germline V gene (reference sequence). V lost 7 bases and J lost 1, with 11 bases in between. The full variable domain, in which reference TRBV19 and TRBJ2-6 provide the parts outside the CDR3, is DGGITQSPKYLFRKEGQNVTLSCEQNLNHDAMYWYRQDPGQGLRLIYYSQIVNDFQKGDIAEGYSVSREKKESFPLTVTSAQKNPTAFYLCASTLGPSGANVLTFGAGSRLTVL.